This record concerns one T cell receptor beta chain sequence. Recruits, aged about 18 to 90 years, lived in under 25 US areas. Either two negative PCRs, clearance, or symptom resolution qualified Cohort 3 donors as recovered. This CDR3 contains 13 residues. Germline V gene sequence: CDR1 MNHEY, CDR2 SMNVEV (reference sequence). V shed 3 bases and J shed 2 bases, with 8 bases lying between them. Measured with immunoSEQ multiplex PCR; TCRdb has only the in-frame clones, and not every one. The sample consists of fewer than 400,000 clones, under 90% of them appearing once. These data come from a study of blood T cell repertoires in COVID-19. Study-wide background: Sources were T cells, B-cell-depleted T cells, or PBMCs; the material itself was cDNA or gDNA.

V gene TRBV27 combines with J gene TRBJ2-7; possible D gene TRBD2, 5 bases. Sequencing was carried out using PBMCs or T cells enriched from blood (not recorded which). This clonotype originated in a woman in her 30s who had recovered from COVID-19. CDR3 nucleotide sequence: TGTGCCAGCAGTTTCTTAGCGACCTACGAGCAGTACTTC. Its protein product is CASSFLATYEQYF.